This TCR beta chain was retrieved from a study of response to subunit inactivated influenza vaccine. Points from the study as a whole: The authors put forward the suggestion that each seasonal influenza vaccination may bring in only a limited number of new T cells.

TCRdb independently ran MiXCR on the RT-PCR reads; one entry per CDR3 protein. The sample contains roughly 670,000 distinct CDR3 sequences, less than 15% of which appear only once. CDR3 length equals 14 residues. Germline CDR1 and CDR2: SGHAT and FQNNGV. V lost 1 base and J lost 6, with 13 bases in between. Remarks on this clonotype: What it binds is not known.

The specimen was PBMCs from blood, collected less than 15 days before vaccination. V is TRBV11-2 and J is TRBJ2-7; D is possibly TRBD1 or TRBD2 (5 bases each). This clonotype was sampled from a man in his fifties who received an inactivated influenza vaccine. The chain's CDR3 is CASSLGQGVGEQYF. CDR3 DNA sequence: TGTGCCAGCAGCTTAGGGCAGGGAGTGGGCGAGCAGTACTTC.